Included here is one T cell receptor beta chain sequence, with context. This clone showed up just once. There is no known antigen for this receptor. No base qualities exist here, and no much larger clone lies one base off it. The record originates from a study of blood T cell repertoires in COVID-19 (dated by TCRdb to the early 2020s). Turning to the overall study: Samples from collaborators originated in the United States, Italy and Spain and spanned both the acute and convalescent phases of COVID-19. Where HLA class I and class II types were available, the types were taken from metadata supplied by the sample provider, not from assay-based typing. Samples were obtained from the ongoing ImmuneRACE study (first 160 participants) and from about 1,300 subjects provided by 6 global collaborators. The repertoires were released in a freely available public database meant as a resource for research on the immune response to SARS-CoV-2. The material from the prospective study consisted of cDNA or gDNA derived from T cells, B-cell-depleted T cells, or PBMCs. Deeply sampled blood TCRbeta repertoires from subjects exposed to, actively infected with, or recovered from COVID-19 were included in the dataset. The sample metadata nearly always contained a de-identified subject ID, COVID-19 status, age in years and sex. What the work shows at the level of the full study, not this receptor alone: How much clinical and demographic metadata was included differed by source and by participant, and the metadata was provided uncurated.

Enrolling through a virtual design, the prospective study's participants ranged in age from about 18 to 89 years and lived across roughly 24 United States geographic areas. Cohort assignment in the prospective study relied on participant-reported clinical history from a screening survey and a study questionnaire. Recovered participants in ImmuneRACE Cohort 3 were defined by two consecutive negative NP/OP PCR tests, clearance by a healthcare professional, or resolution of symptoms. In the prospective study, whole blood, serum and a nasopharyngeal or oropharyngeal swab were collected from each participant by mobile phlebotomists. Over a roughly 2-month period, participants in the prospective study had the option of providing additional blood draws and questionnaires. Before DNA extraction, prospective study blood samples were shipped either frozen or at room temperature. TCRbeta CDR3 regions were amplified from genomic DNA by means of the immunoSEQ Assay, a bias-controlled multiplex PCR. As for the original processing: The number of nucleated cells in each sample was estimated by amplification of reference gene primers within the assay. To quantify the absolute abundance of each unique TCRbeta CDR3 rearrangement, sequence reads were collapsed and filtered. Productive Simpson clonality was computed per sample as the square root of Simpson's diversity index over productive rearrangements. TCRdb limited this immuneACCESS table to in-frame rearrangements with V and J called. A share of clones is missing; checked studies link under half to unresolved V genes, and the rest is unexplained. The V and J calls and clone size were taken over from that table, and D and trimming were inferred from the DNA. The sample has under 300,000 clones on record, about nine tenths of them singletons. The top ten clonotypes cover roughly a sixth of the sample.

V gives up 0 bases and J gives up 0 bases, and the segment between their germline ends measures 6 bases. The germline V gene gives CDR1 as SGDLS and CDR2 as YYNGEE. The CDR3 starts with the cysteine, ends with the phenylalanine, and has 15 residues. Left in the record is the CDR3 DNA by itself, 45 bases read in frame from the first base. Input material: PBMCs or T cells enriched from blood (not recorded which). This receptor was identified in a man between 18 and 29 years old who had recovered from COVID-19. The chain links TRBV9 with TRBJ2-2; a tentative D call is TRBD1 (5 bases match). DNA sequence: TGTGCCAGCAGCGTAGGACAGACGAACACCGGGGAGCTGTTTTTT. Translated, this is CASSVGQTNTGELFF.